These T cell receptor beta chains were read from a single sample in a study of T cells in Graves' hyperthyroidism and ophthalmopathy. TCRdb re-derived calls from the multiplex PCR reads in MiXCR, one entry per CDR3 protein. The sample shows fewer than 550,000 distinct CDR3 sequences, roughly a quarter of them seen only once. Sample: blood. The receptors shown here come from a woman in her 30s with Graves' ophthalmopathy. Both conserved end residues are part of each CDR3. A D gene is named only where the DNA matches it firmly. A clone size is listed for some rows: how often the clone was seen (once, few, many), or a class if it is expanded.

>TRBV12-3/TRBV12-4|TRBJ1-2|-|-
TGTGCCAGCAGTTTAGCCCACTTAGCGGGACACACAAACACTAACTATGGCTACACCTTC
CASSLAHLAGHTNTNYGYTF
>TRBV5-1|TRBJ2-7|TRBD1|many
TGCGCCAGCAGCTCGGACAGGTTGTCCTACGAGCAGTACTTC
CASSSDRLSYEQYF
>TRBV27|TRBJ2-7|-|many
TGTGCCAGCAGTTTATTCGGAGTCCCAGCCTACGAGCAGTACTTC
CASSLFGVPAYEQYF
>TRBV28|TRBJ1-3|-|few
TGTGCCACTCAGACACACTCTGGAAACACCATATATTTT
CATQTHSGNTIYF
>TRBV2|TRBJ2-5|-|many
TGTGTTTTACGCCGGAGGGGGGGAGAGACCCAGTACTTC
CVLRRRGGETQYF
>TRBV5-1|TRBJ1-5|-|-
TGCGCCAGCAGCTTGGAGGGTACCCAGCCCCAGCATTTT
CASSLEGTQPQHF
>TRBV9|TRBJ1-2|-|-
TGTGCCAGCAGCACCTCCCATGGCTACACCTTC
CASSTSHGYTF
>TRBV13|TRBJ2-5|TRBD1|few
TGTGCCAGCAGCTCCGGGACAGGGTTATCGACCCAGTACTTC
CASSSGTGLSTQYF
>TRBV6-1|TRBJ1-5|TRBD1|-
TGTGCCAGCAGGGATCGGGACAGACCGTATCAGCCCCAGCATTTT
CASRDRDRPYQPQHF
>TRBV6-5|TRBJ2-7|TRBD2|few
TGTGCCAGCAGTTACGAAGTAGCGGGAGGTTACGAGCAGTACTTC
CASSYEVAGGYEQYF
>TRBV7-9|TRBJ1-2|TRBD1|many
TGTGCCAGCACCACAACGGGGGACAGGGTCGACTACACCTTC
CASTTTGDRVDYTF
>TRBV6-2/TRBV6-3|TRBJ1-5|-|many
TGTGCCAGCAGTCCTGACAGCCCGCCTCCCTTTTTCAATCAGCCCCAGCATTTT
CASSPDSPPPFFNQPQHF
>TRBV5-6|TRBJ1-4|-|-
TGTGCCAGCAGCTTAGCACCTAATGAAAAACTGTTTTTT
CASSLAPNEKLFF
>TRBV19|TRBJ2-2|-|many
TGTGCCAGCAACTCGAACACCGGGGAGCTGTTTTTT
CASNSNTGELFF
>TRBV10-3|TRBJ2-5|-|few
TGTGCCTCAAAGGGGGCTAGCGGACTTCAAAGGGAGACCCAGTACTTC
CASKGASGLQRETQYF
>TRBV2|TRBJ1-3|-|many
TGTGCCAGCTTTCAAGGGGGTTCTGGAAACACCATATATTTT
CASFQGGSGNTIYF
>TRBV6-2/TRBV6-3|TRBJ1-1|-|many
TGTGCCAGCAGCACCGGACAGAGGATGAACACTGAAGCTTTCTTT
CASSTGQRMNTEAFF
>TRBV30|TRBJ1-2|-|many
TGTGCTGAGAGGGGCCAGGGTAACTATGGCTACACCTTC
CAERGQGNYGYTF
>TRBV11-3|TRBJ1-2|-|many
TGTGCCAGCAGCTTAGAAGTGGGTAACTATGGCTACACCTTC
CASSLEVGNYGYTF
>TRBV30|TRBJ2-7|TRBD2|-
TGTGCCTGGAAACCCGGTGGGGAGGGCCGCTTATACGAGCAGTACTTC
CAWKPGGEGRLYEQYF
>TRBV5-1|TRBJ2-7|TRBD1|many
TGCGCCAGCAGATCGGACAGGGTGGATCGCGAGCAGTACTTC
CASRSDRVDREQYF
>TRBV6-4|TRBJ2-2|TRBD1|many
TGTGCCAGCAGTGACGGACAGGACACCGGGGAGCTGTTTTTT
CASSDGQDTGELFF
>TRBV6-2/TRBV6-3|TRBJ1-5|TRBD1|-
TGTGCCAGCGAGGACAGGGAGAATCAGCCCCAGCATTTT
CASEDRENQPQHF
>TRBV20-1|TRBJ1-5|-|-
TGCAGTGCTAGAGTAAGGAATCAGCCCCAGCATTTT
CSARVRNQPQHF
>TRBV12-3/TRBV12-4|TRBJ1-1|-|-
TGTGCCAGCAGTTTTACCCGGGGATCTGAAGCTTTCTTT
CASSFTRGSEAFF
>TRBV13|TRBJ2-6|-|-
TGTGCCAGCAACTTAGCGGCAATAAGCTCTGGGGCCAACGTCCTGACTTTC
CASNLAAISSGANVLTF
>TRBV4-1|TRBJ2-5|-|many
TGCGCCAGCAGCCAAGACCCTATAGGAGAGACCCAGTACTTC
CASSQDPIGETQYF
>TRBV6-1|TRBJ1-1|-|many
TGTGCCAGCTTCCAGAGAAGGGGGGCTGAAGCTTTCTTT
CASFQRRGAEAFF
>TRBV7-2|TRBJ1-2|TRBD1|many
TGTGCCAGCAGCTTAGTCCAGGACAGGGCCTATGGCTACACCTTC
CASSLVQDRAYGYTF
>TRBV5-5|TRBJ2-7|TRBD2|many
TGTGCCAGCAGCTTGGCCGGGACTAGCCTTTACGAGCAGTACTTC
CASSLAGTSLYEQYF
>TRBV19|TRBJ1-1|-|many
TGTGCCAGTAGTATACCAGGTTTGAACACTGAAGCTTTCTTT
CASSIPGLNTEAFF
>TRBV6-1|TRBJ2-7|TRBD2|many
TGTGCCAGCAGTGATCCGGGACTAGCGGGGGGACACGAGCAGTACTTC
CASSDPGLAGGHEQYF
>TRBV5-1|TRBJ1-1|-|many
TGCGCCAGCAGAGAGAGGGGTAGTAGCGCTGAAGCTTTCTTT
CASRERGSSAEAFF
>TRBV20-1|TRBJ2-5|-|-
TGCAGTGCTTCACGGGGACCAGAGCAAGAGACCCAGTACTTC
CSASRGPEQETQYF
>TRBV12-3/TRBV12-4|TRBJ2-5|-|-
TGTGCCAGCACCATTCGGGCAGGGCGGGAGACCCAGTACTTC
CASTIRAGRETQYF
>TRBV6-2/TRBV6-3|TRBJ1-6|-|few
TGTGCCAGCAGATTACGGGGTAGGGGATTGATAAACTATAATTCACCCCTCCACTTT
CASRLRGRGLINYNSPLHF
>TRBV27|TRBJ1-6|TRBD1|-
TGTGCCAGCAGTTTGGGGACAGGGCCTTCACCCCTCCACTTT
CASSLGTGPSPLHF
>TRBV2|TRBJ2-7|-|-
TGTGCCAGCAGAACTAGCAGGGTTGGCTACGAGCAGTACTTC
CASRTSRVGYEQYF
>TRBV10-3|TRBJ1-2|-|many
TGTGCCATCAGTGAGTCGCAGGATTTGGGCTACACCTTC
CAISESQDLGYTF
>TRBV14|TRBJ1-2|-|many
TGTGCCAGCAGCCAACTGGCGGGGTATGGCTACACCTTC
CASSQLAGYGYTF
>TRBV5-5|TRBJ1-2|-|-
TGTGCCAGCAGCTTGGGTGGGGGACGCACTAACTATGGCTACACCTTC
CASSLGGGRTNYGYTF
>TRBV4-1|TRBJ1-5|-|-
TGCGCCAGCAGCCAAGACCCCGGGTGGCAGCCCCAGCATTTT
CASSQDPGWQPQHF
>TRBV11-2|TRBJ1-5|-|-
TGTGCCAGCAGCTTAGATCTGGGGGCTCATCAGCCCCAGCATTTT
CASSLDLGAHQPQHF
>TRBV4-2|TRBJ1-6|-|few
TGTGCCAGCAGCCTCGGGGTCGATTCACCCCTCCACTTT
CASSLGVDSPLHF
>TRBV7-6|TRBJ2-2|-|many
TGTGCCAGCAGCTTACGGGGGGCCCACACCGGGGAGCTGTTTTTT
CASSLRGAHTGELFF
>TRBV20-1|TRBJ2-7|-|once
TGCAGTGCTAGAGATCTAGGCAGGGTGTACGAGCAGTACTTC
CSARDLGRVYEQYF
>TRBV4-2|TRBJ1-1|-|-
TGTGCCAGCAGCCAAGACCCCGACACCGTATTAACTGAAGCTTTCTTT
CASSQDPDTVLTEAFF
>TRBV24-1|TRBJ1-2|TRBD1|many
TGTGCCACCAGTGACACCGGGACAGAGGACTATGGCTACACCTTC
CATSDTGTEDYGYTF
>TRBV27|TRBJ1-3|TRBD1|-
TGTGCCAGCGGTCACAGGGGATTGACGGGTTACACCATATATTTT
CASGHRGLTGYTIYF
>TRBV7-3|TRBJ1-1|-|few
TGTGCCAGCAGCGCGATTTTTGGGACTGAAGCTTTCTTT
CASSAIFGTEAFF
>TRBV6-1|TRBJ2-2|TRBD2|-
TGTGCCAGCAAACCACCAGGGACTAGCGGATCCGGGGAGCTGTTTTTT
CASKPPGTSGSGELFF
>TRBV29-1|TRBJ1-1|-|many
TGCAGCGTTGGGAGGGATTTGAACACTGAAGCTTTCTTT
CSVGRDLNTEAFF
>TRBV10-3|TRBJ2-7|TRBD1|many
TGTGCCATCAGTGAGTTACAGGGGGGCGAGCAGTGCTTC
CAISELQGGEQCF